A single sample is the source of the 26 T cell receptor beta chains below, sequenced in a study of cytomegalovirus exposure and HLA in healthy donors. Researchers ran the PCR with 60 Vbeta and 13 Jbeta primers. Assay used: immunoSEQ multiplex PCR; TCRdb lists only in-frame clones, some missing. The profile shows 150,000 to 200,000 clones, about 80% of them singletons. Sequenced sample: PBMCs. Receptors originate from a man aged 25 to 45 in good health and CMV-seropositive.

The chain links TRBV2 to TRBJ1-2; 8 nucleotides align to TRBD1. Germline V gene data show CDR1 as SNHLY and CDR2 as FYNNEI. This CDR3 region has 14 residues. Losses at the gene ends were 6 bases for V and 7 bases for J; bases not matched to a gene: 10. In nucleotides, the CDR3 is TGTGCCAGCAGCGAGGACAGGGTAAAGTTTGGCTACACCTTC. This codes for CASSEDRVKFGYTF.

This chain uses TRBV10-3 with TRBJ1-1; 7 bases line up with TRBD1. CDR3 length equals 15 residues. V lost 11 bases to trimming and J lost 0 bases; unmatched junction nucleotides: 12. Per the germline V gene, CDR1 is ENHRY and CDR2 is SYGVKD. The DNA of the CDR3 is TGTGCCGCACATGACCCCGGGACAGTGAACACTGAAGCTTTCTTT. The encoded protein is CAAHDPGTVNTEAFF.

V is TRBV4-2 and J is TRBJ2-1; D is perhaps TRBD2 (6 bases). This CDR3 comprises 18 residues. Germline V gives CDR1 LGHNA, CDR2 YNFKEQ. Deletions cut 4 bases from V and 6 bases from J, with 25 bases between. Here the CDR3 reads CASSPPLGSGSKGNEQFF. CDR3 DNA sequence: TGTGCCAGCAGCCCACCCCTGGGGTCCGGGAGTAAGGGCAATGAGCAGTTCTTC.

V usage is TRBV19 and J usage is TRBJ2-1; D perhaps matches TRBD2 (6 bases). V was clipped by 8 bases and J by 8 bases, with 22 bases between them. The CDR3 has 15 residues. Germline CDR1 reads LNHDA; CDR2 reads SQIVND (reference sequence). CDR3 nucleotides: TGTGCCAGTCTTAAGGCGGGATGGCCCGGGGATGAGCAGTTCTTC. Its protein is CASLKAGWPGDEQFF. The variable domain in full, completed from reference TRBV19 and TRBJ2-1, reads DGGITQSPKYLFRKEGQNVTLSCEQNLNHDAMYWYRQDPGQGLRLIYYSQIVNDFQKGDIAEGYSVSREKKESFPLTVTSAQKNPTAFYLCASLKAGWPGDEQFFGPGTRLTVL.

The V gene is TRBV15, the J gene TRBJ1-1; no definite D call. In germline, CDR1 is LNHNV, CDR2 YYDKDF (reference sequence). Trimming pared 5 bases from V and 7 bases from J, leaving 14 bases between. There are 13 residues in the CDR3. CDR3 amino acids: CATSPRQGLEAFF. In DNA form, the CDR3 reads TGTGCCACCAGCCCGCGGCAAGGTCTTGAAGCTTTCTTT.

The rearrangement joins TRBV4-2 to TRBJ1-1, with TRBD1 as a possible D gene (6 bases). Germline CDR1 LGHNA, CDR2 YNFKEQ. This CDR3 has 16 residues. Trimming stripped 2 bases from V and 1 base from J, with 14 bases between. The chain's CDR3 is CASSQRGGAQNTEAFF. In DNA form, the CDR3 reads TGTGCCAGCAGCCAAAGGGGGGGGGCCCAGAACACTGAAGCTTTCTTT.

The chain carries TRBV4-1 and TRBJ1-5; 7 bases fit TRBD1. V was pared by 0 bases and J by 0 bases, with 2 bases of the junction left unmatched. Germline loops: CDR1 MGHRA, CDR2 YSYEKL. The CDR3 covers 16 residues. This CDR3 reads CASSQDGQVSNQPQHF. CDR3 DNA: TGCGCCAGCAGCCAAGATGGACAGGTTAGCAATCAGCCCCAGCATTTT.

This rearrangement joins TRBV19 to TRBJ2-2; TRBD1 matches at 7 bases. The CDR3 totals 14 residues. V was pared by 4 bases and J by 1 base, with 0 bases of the junction left unmatched. Looked up from germline, CDR1 is LNHDA and CDR2 is SQIVND (reference sequence). The CDR3, as DNA: TGTGCCAGTAGTAACAGGGGGAACACCGGGGAGCTGTTTTTT. Amino acids: CASSNRGNTGELFF. The full variable domain, rest sourced from reference TRBV19 and TRBJ2-2, is DGGITQSPKYLFRKEGQNVTLSCEQNLNHDAMYWYRQDPGQGLRLIYYSQIVNDFQKGDIAEGYSVSREKKESFPLTVTSAQKNPTAFYLCASSNRGNTGELFFGEGSRLTVL.

The chain combines TRBV18 with TRBJ1-2; 8 bases are a match to TRBD1. V dropped 3 bases and J dropped 4; count of bases not matched to a gene: 4. CDR1 is KGHSH and CDR2 is LQKENI in the germline V gene. CDR3 length: 14 amino acids. The DNA of the CDR3 is TGTGCCAGCTCACCGGGACAGGATGGCTATGGCTACACCTTC. This translates into CASSPGQDGYGYTF.

The rearrangement links TRBV5-1 to TRBJ2-3; 10 bases match TRBD2. The V gene's germline CDR1 is SGHRS and CDR2 YFSETQ. This CDR3 contains 16 residues. With 0 bases clipped from V and 5 bases from J, the junction kept 6 bases outside the gene matches. CDR3 loop: CASSLASSGSVDTQYF. The CDR3 region has the DNA TGCGCCAGCAGCTTGGCCTCTAGCGGGAGCGTAGATACGCAGTATTTT.

The chain uses TRBV19 and TRBJ1-6, with 8 bases matching TRBD1. This CDR3 has 16 amino acids. CDR1 and CDR2 from the germline V gene are LNHDA and SQIVND (reference sequence). V trimming: 5 bases; J trimming: 5 bases; junction bases outside the gene matches: 8. CDR3 in DNA: TGTGCCAGTAGTTTCCGGACAGGGCCTGATAATTCACCCCTCCACTTT. This sequence encodes CASSFRTGPDNSPLHF.

The CDR3 region is CASSVAIGGNTGELFF. The CDR3 region has the DNA TGTGCCAGCAGCGTAGCCATCGGGGGGAACACCGGGGAGCTGTTTTTT. This chain connects TRBV9 to TRBJ2-2, with D possibly TRBD2 on 6 matching bases. The CDR3 contains 16 residues. V dropped 0 bases and J dropped 1 base, with 10 bases sitting between them. Germline V gives CDR1 SGDLS, CDR2 YYNGEE.

The chain combines TRBV7-6 with TRBJ2-7; 10 bases fit TRBD1. This CDR3 has 16 residues. The trim removed 4 bases at V and 7 bases at J, leaving 13 bases unmatched. CDR1 is SGHVS, CDR2 FNYEAQ, per germline. Here the CDR3 DNA reads TGTGCCAGCAGCTCACCCATAGGACAGGGGGTGCGGGAGCAGTACTTC. This encodes CASSSPIGQGVREQYF.

V is TRBV5-6 and J is TRBJ1-2; D is perhaps TRBD1 (5 bases). V lost 1 base to trimming and J lost 0 bases, with 10 bases between them. The CDR3 extends over 15 amino acids. Germline V gives CDR1 SGHDT, CDR2 YYEEEE. CDR3: CASSLWRGANYGYTF. Written as DNA, the CDR3 is TGTGCCAGCAGCTTGTGGAGGGGAGCTAACTATGGCTACACCTTC.

The chain links TRBV29-1 to TRBJ1-1; possible D gene TRBD1, 6 bases. Trimming pared 3 bases from V and 1 base from J, leaving 9 bases between. The length of the CDR3 is 13 residues. CDR1 SQVTM and CDR2 ANQGSEA come from the germline V gene. The CDR3 sequence is CSVDQTGNTEAFF. The CDR3 DNA is TGCAGCGTTGATCAGACAGGGAACACTGAAGCTTTCTTT. The full variable domain, rest sourced from reference TRBV29-1 and TRBJ1-1, is SAVISQKPSRDICQRGTSLTIQCQVDSQVTMMFWYRQQPGQSLTLIATANQGSEATYESGFVIDKFPISRPNLTFSTLTVSNMSPEDSSIYLCSVDQTGNTEAFFGQGTRLTVV.

The chain is built from TRBV7-9 and TRBJ2-5; 8 nucleotides line up with TRBD1. The J call is uncertain, as TRBJ2-7 better fits the DNA end. CDR1 is SEHNR, CDR2 FQNEAQ, per germline (reference sequence). This CDR3 has 14 residues. The CDR3 sequence: CASSLDGQGYEQYF. CDR3 DNA sequence: TGTGCCAGCAGCTTAGATGGACAGGGCTACGAGCAGTACTTC.

This chain uses TRBV12-5 with TRBJ1-5, with TRBD1 matching over 7 bases. V lost 1 base and J lost 3; bases outside the gene matches: 6. Germline assignment: CDR1 LGHNT and CDR2 FRNRAP. CDR3 length equals 16 residues. CDR3 nucleotide sequence: TGTGCTAGTGGTTTGGGCCTGGGACAGCCCAATCAGCCCCAGCATTTT. Its translation: CASGLGLGQPNQPQHF.

The V gene is TRBV19, the J gene TRBJ2-7; 12 bases agree with TRBD1. The CDR3 runs 15 residues. CDR1 and CDR2 (germline): LNHDA, SQIVND (reference sequence). With 5 bases clipped from V and 4 bases from J, the junction kept 6 bases outside the gene matches. The CDR3 DNA sequence: TGTGCCAGTAGTGCGCCGGGACAGGGGGCTTACGAGCAGTACTTC. Translating it yields CASSAPGQGAYEQYF.

The chain uses TRBV19 and TRBJ2-7, with 9 bases matching TRBD2. Per the germline V gene, CDR1 is LNHDA and CDR2 is SQIVND (reference sequence). This CDR3 has 14 amino acids. V trimming: 6 bases; J trimming: 5 bases; junction bases outside the gene matches: 8. The CDR3 spells CASSGLAGINEQYF. The DNA of the CDR3 is TGTGCCAGTAGCGGGCTAGCGGGAATCAACGAGCAGTACTTC. Complete variable domain (other parts from reference TRBV19 and TRBJ2-7): DGGITQSPKYLFRKEGQNVTLSCEQNLNHDAMYWYRQDPGQGLRLIYYSQIVNDFQKGDIAEGYSVSREKKESFPLTVTSAQKNPTAFYLCASSGLAGINEQYFGPGTRLTVT.

The V call is TRBV25-1, the J call TRBJ2-1, with 7 bases that match TRBD2. The V and J ends lost 6 bases and 9 bases, in that order; junction bases with no gene match: 8. Per germline, CDR1 MGHDK and CDR2 SYGVNS. This CDR3 has 13 amino acids. CDR3 region: CASSAGLGIEQFF. The CDR3 DNA reads TGTGCCAGCAGCGCAGGACTAGGGATTGAGCAGTTCTTC. Based on the CDR3 plus reference TRBV25-1 and TRBJ2-1, the full variable domain is EADIYQTPRYLVIGTGKKITLECSQTMGHDKMYWYQQDPGMELHLIHYSYGVNSTEKGDLSSESTVSRIRTEHFPLTLESARPSHTSQYLCASSAGLGIEQFFGPGTRLTVL.

The V call is TRBV6-5, the J call TRBJ2-7, with D possibly TRBD1 on 6 matching bases. The CDR3 runs to 15 residues. Germline values: CDR1 MNHEY, CDR2 SVGAGI. V lost 0 bases, J lost 1 base, and 10 bases lay in between. This CDR3 is CASSYSGQGSYEQYF. The CDR3 DNA is TGTGCCAGCAGTTACTCGGGACAAGGGTCCTACGAGCAGTACTTC.

This chain connects TRBV6-5 to TRBJ2-1; TRBD2 agrees at 10 bases. Germline V CDR1 and CDR2: MNHEY, SVGAGI. This CDR3 comprises 15 residues. The V and J ends lost 5 bases and 6 bases, in that order; junction bases with no gene match: 7. The CDR3 loop reads CASSRQSGGVNEQFF. The CDR3 coding sequence is TGTGCCAGCAGTCGACAAAGCGGGGGGGTCAATGAGCAGTTCTTC.

The chain is built from TRBV12-5 and TRBJ1-1; D ambiguous. The V and J ends lost 8 bases and 3 bases respectively, with 16 bases between them. The CDR3 covers 14 residues. The germline CDR1 and CDR2 sequences are LGHNT and FRNRAP. The CDR3 DNA reads as TGTGCTAGTTTCATTGGCCCAGGTCACACTGAAGCTTTCTTT. The encoded protein is CASFIGPGHTEAFF.

The rearrangement uses TRBV12-5 and TRBJ2-7; the D gene is possibly TRBD1 (5 bases). The CDR3 has 14 amino acids. From germline, CDR1 is LGHNT and CDR2 FRNRAP. With 1 base removed from V and 8 bases from J, the gap between germline ends came to 15 bases. The CDR3 sequence: CASGLGSQGKQQYF. For the CDR3, the DNA is TGTGCTAGTGGTTTGGGCAGCCAGGGTAAGCAGCAGTACTTC.

This sequence joins TRBV5-6 and TRBJ2-7; TRBD1 might be the D (6 bases). Germline lookup yields CDR1 SGHDT and CDR2 YYEEEE. The CDR3 totals 16 residues. Trimming removed 2 bases at V and 3 bases at J, with 18 bases between. The CDR3 DNA follows: TGTGCCAGCAGCTTATGGGGGCCCGGGATCGACTACGAGCAGTACTTC. Translating gives CASSLWGPGIDYEQYF.

The J gene is TRBJ2-1, the V gene TRBV11-3; no clear D. Trimming took off 5 bases at V and 8 bases at J, with 10 bases between the two ends. Germline V gene sequence: CDR1 SGHNT, CDR2 YENEEA. This CDR3 comprises 12 residues. CDR3 region: CASSRGGDEQFF. Here the CDR3 DNA reads TGTGCCAGCAGCAGAGGTGGCGATGAGCAGTTCTTC.